This TCR beta chain originates from a study of T cells in narcolepsy. The CDR3 covers 16 residues. V was trimmed by 1 base and J by 2 bases, leaving 14 bases between them. Looked up from germline, CDR1 is LGHNA and CDR2 is YNFKEQ. About this clone: As yet, its antigen is unknown.

The protocol was immunoSEQ multiplex PCR, while the TCRdb copy is restricted to in-frame clones and leaves out a portion. Of over 30,000 clones listed, under 85% are singletons. Study-level points and caveats: Reportedly, autoreactive clonotypes were serially detected in patients' blood but not controls'. Comparing one patient's CSF and blood CD4+ clonotypes highlighted HCRT- and TRIB2-specific autoreactive clonotypes.

The TCR comes from a human donor with narcolepsy. Sequenced input: CD45RA- memory CD4+ T cells from PBMCs. The chain combines TRBV4-2 with TRBJ1-1; D gene uncertain. CDR3 nucleotides: TGTGCCAGCAGCCAAGTAGACCTAGTCCTTAACACTGAAGCTTTCTTT. Its protein is CASSQVDLVLNTEAFF.